This paragraph covers one T cell receptor beta chain sequence. Its antigen is still unknown. There are no base qualities to consult, and no much larger clone falls within one base. The CDR3 regions of human TCRbeta chains were analyzed by immunosequencing. As for how the authors treated the data: TCRs in the repertoires were compared against a reference library of SARS-CoV-2-specific TCRs that had been generated with the MIRA antigen-specificity platform. Breadth was defined as the fraction of unique TCRs that were SARS-CoV-2-associated. Depth was defined as the fraction of total T cells that were SARS-CoV-2-associated. Using the MIRA data, each spike-specific TCR was mapped to the spike region that the TCR reacts to and placed in a CD4 or CD8 class. Log10-transformed breadth and depth values were compared by one-way ANOVA with Sidak's multiple comparisons tests. TCRdb limited this immuneACCESS table to in-frame rearrangements with V and J called. A share of clones is missing; checked studies link under half to unresolved V genes, and the rest is unexplained. The DNA gave D and trimming, while V, J and clone size come from that table. This sample holds approximately 120,000 clones; more than 70% were observed only once. About 1.6% of the sample belongs to the ten largest clones.

Relative to germline, V is missing 4 bases and J is missing 5 bases, with 6 bases of the junction outside any gene match. Measured from the cysteine to the phenylalanine, the CDR3 is 15 residues long. Of the read, only the CDR3 DNA is kept; its 45 bases are in frame from base 1. Based on the germline V gene, the CDR1 and CDR2 sequences are ENHRY and SYGVKD. The sample comes from a study of T cell responses to AZD1222 COVID-19 vaccine listed by TCRdb under 2021. Regarding the study in general: AZD1222 recipients with second doses at about 4 weeks or about 12 weeks were pooled, because spike-specific TCR depth and breadth did not differ between schedules. TCR sequencing was performed for about 240 trial participants, of whom about 200 were given two doses of AZD1222 and some 25 were given two doses of MenACWY control vaccine. Trial participants were enrolled by age into 18-55, 56-69 and 70-plus year subgroups, with about 150, 27 and 61 TCR-sequenced participants respectively.

The sample's time point label is to be understood as: baseline before first vaccination. The vaccinee samples were drawn from two UK trials, COV001 and COV002, one of which was a single-blind randomized controlled phase 2/3 trial testing AZD1222 (ChAdOx1 nCoV-19) in healthy adults. Trial participant PBMC samples were collected at day 0 and day 28 after the second dose for TCRbeta chain sequencing. Here is what the overall study found, with its caveats: Because no day 14 peak-response samples were available, the repertoires could be characterized only after the peak T cell response. Reportedly, close to half of the unique spike-specific TCRs recognized epitopes lying outside the regions that are mutated in the B.1.351 and B.1.1.7 variants. The vaccine-associated CD4 TCRs covered the entire spike protein, and the dominant responses fell in regions 160-218 and 743-854. Conclusions about previously exposed vaccinees are limited because only six or seven AZD1222 recipients were SARS-CoV-2 seropositive at baseline. In the small 56-69-year group, the increase in depth fell short of significance, most likely because of low power. Participants were mostly white British and included more females than males, and it was suggested by the authors that clonal diversity may have been underestimated. After two AZD1222 doses, spike-specific TCR breadth and depth were significantly higher than at day 0 and than in MenACWY recipients.

Sequences were derived from peripheral blood, sampled on day 0 of AZD1222 vaccination. Rearrangement joined TRBV10-3 to TRBJ2-3, with 10 bases matching TRBD2. The sequence came from an adult in good health. The DNA sequence is as follows: TGTGCCATCAGTGCCCTAGCGGGAGCCGGAGATACGCAGTATTTT. Translated, it gives CAISALAGAGDTQYF.